Sequencing of this TCR beta chain was carried out in a study of T cells in Graves' hyperthyroidism and ophthalmopathy. For this clonotype: The antigen is unknown.

The V gene lost 7 bases and the J gene lost 7 bases, with 7 bases spanning the gap. The CDR3 has 11 residues. Germline V lookup: CDR1 MDHEN, CDR2 SYDVKM. RNA transcripts yielded amplified TCR beta CDR3 regions. When the TCR CDR3 underwent first-round RT-PCR, the HTBI primer set was used. TCRdb reprocessed the multiplex PCR reads via MiXCR and lists one record per CDR3 protein. The sample lists under 700,000 distinct CDR3 sequences; roughly 50% were seen once. Study conclusions and caveats: Blood held most thyroid clonotypes expanded above 0.001 frequency.

Sequencing was done on a sample of peripheral blood or thyroid tissue (not recorded which). This rearrangement joins TRBV28 to TRBJ2-2, with D perhaps matching TRBD2 (5 bases). This clonotype originated in a woman aged 18-35 years with Graves' hyperthyroidism. The CDR3 coding sequence is TGTGCCAGCACCGAGGGCGGGGAGCTGTTTTTT. Translating gives CASTEGGELFF.